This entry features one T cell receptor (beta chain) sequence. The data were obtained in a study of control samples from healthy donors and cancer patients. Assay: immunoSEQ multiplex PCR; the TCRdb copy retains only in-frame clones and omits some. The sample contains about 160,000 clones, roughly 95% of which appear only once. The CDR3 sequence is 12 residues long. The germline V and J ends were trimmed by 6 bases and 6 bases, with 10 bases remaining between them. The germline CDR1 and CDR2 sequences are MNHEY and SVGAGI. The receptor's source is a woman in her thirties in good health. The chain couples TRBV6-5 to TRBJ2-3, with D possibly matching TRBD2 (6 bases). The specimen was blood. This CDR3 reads CASSSLADTQYF. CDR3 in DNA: TGTGCCAGCAGCTCCCTAGCGGATACGCAGTATTTT.